The 20 T cell receptor beta chains listed next were all sequenced from one sample in a study of shared clonotypes between healthy human individuals. Assay: immunoSEQ multiplex PCR; the TCRdb copy retains only in-frame clones and omits some. The sample records roughly 640,000 clones, over 65% being singletons. The specimen was memory CD4+ T cells sorted from blood. Described subset: CD45RA-negative fraction. These receptors originate from a woman in her twenties or thirties in good health.

There are a few counts of this clone. The chain couples TRBV28 to TRBJ1-2; 10 bases match TRBD1. V shed 6 bases, J shed 4 bases, and the junction held 5 bases outside the gene matches. This CDR3 region has 14 residues. CDR1 is MDHEN and CDR2 is SYDVKM in the germline V gene. The CDR3 spells CASSPTGGSYGYTF. The CDR3 DNA follows: TGTGCCAGCAGCCCGACAGGGGGCAGCTATGGCTACACCTTC.

The chain links TRBV21-1 to TRBJ1-1. TRBV21-1 is designated a pseudogene. This CDR3 is 15 amino acids long. As DNA, the CDR3 is TGTGCCAGCAGCAAACAGCGACGCATGAACACTGAAGCTTTCTTT. Its translation is CASSKQRRMNTEAFF.

The chain joins TRBV21-1 to TRBJ1-5; the table assigns TRBD1, which was not confirmed against the DNA. TRBV21-1 is tagged as a pseudogene. This CDR3 spans 15 amino acids. The CDR3 here is CASSKACRDNQPQHF. CDR3 nucleotide sequence: TGTGCCAGCAGCAAAGCATGCAGGGATAATCAGCCCCAGCATTTT.

This chain uses TRBV14 with TRBJ1-1; D might be TRBD1 (6 bases). The CDR3 is 14 residues long. Germline lookup yields CDR1 SGHDN and CDR2 FVKESK. V lost 0 bases to trimming and J lost 6 bases, with 11 bases between them. This CDR3 is CASSQDRGQSEAFF. The CDR3 nucleotides read TGTGCCAGCAGCCAAGACCGGGGGCAATCTGAAGCTTTCTTT.

The chain carries TRBV28 and TRBJ1-1, with a tentative D call TRBD1 (5 bases). Between the trimmed V and J ends, which lost 5 bases and 0 bases, there was a span of 10 bases. CDR1 is MDHEN, CDR2 SYDVKM, per germline. The CDR3 sequence is 14 residues long. CDR3 DNA: TGTGCCAGCAGTCGTGCGGGACTGAACACTGAAGCTTTCTTT. This codes for CASSRAGLNTEAFF. The entire variable domain, with the rest obtained from reference TRBV28 and TRBJ1-1, is as follows: DVKVTQSSRYLVKRTGEKVFLECVQDMDHENMFWYRQDPGLGLRLIYFSYDVKMKEKGDIPEGYSVSREKKERFSLILESASTNQTSMYLCASSRAGLNTEAFFGQGTRLTVV.

The chain links TRBV6-1 to TRBJ2-3, with a possible D match to TRBD1 (5 bases). Deletions cut 2 bases from V and 4 bases from J, with 7 bases between. Looked up from germline, CDR1 is MNHNS and CDR2 is SASEGT. This CDR3 has 13 amino acids. In nucleotides, the CDR3 is TGTGCCAGCAGTGAATGGGGCCCAGATACGCAGTATTTT. It codes for CASSEWGPDTQYF.

The V gene is TRBV27, the J gene TRBJ1-1; D is unresolved. Germline CDR1 is MNHEY and CDR2 is SMNVEV (reference sequence). Trimming took off 6 bases at V and 2 bases at J, with 13 bases between the two ends. CDR3 length: 14 residues. CDR3 nucleotide sequence: TGTGCCAGCAGAACACTGACATTAAACACTGAAGCTTTCTTT. Encoded protein: CASRTLTLNTEAFF.

Written as DNA, the CDR3 is TGTGCCAGCAGTCCTGGACGGGATTCGGCTCAGCCCCAGCATTTT. This encodes CASSPGRDSAQPQHF. V is TRBV28 and J is TRBJ1-5, with D unclear. The CDR3 spans 15 residues. The V end lost 5 bases, the J end lost 6 bases, and 17 bases lay between the germline ends. Germline assignment: CDR1 MDHEN and CDR2 SYDVKM. Using reference TRBV28 and TRBJ1-5 for the parts outside the CDR3, the full variable domain is DVKVTQSSRYLVKRTGEKVFLECVQDMDHENMFWYRQDPGLGLRLIYFSYDVKMKEKGDIPEGYSVSREKKERFSLILESASTNQTSMYLCASSPGRDSAQPQHFGDGTRLSIL.

The chain employs TRBV27 and TRBJ2-3, with 8 bases lining up with TRBD2. V dropped 3 bases and J dropped 5; count of bases not matched to a gene: 4. Germline V gives CDR1 MNHEY, CDR2 SMNVEV (reference sequence). CDR3 length: 14 amino acids. Here the CDR3 DNA reads TGTGCCAGCAGTTTTTTAGCGGGACAAGATACGCAGTATTTT. This translates into CASSFLAGQDTQYF.

The chain links TRBV9 to TRBJ2-1, with D perhaps TRBD2 (6 bases). Germline CDR1 is SGDLS and CDR2 is YYNGEE. The germline V and J ends were trimmed by 0 bases and 9 bases, with 19 bases remaining between them. The CDR3 has 16 residues. DNA of the CDR3: TGTGCCAGCAGCGTAGGACTAGACTTCGACCTTGGTGAGCAGTTCTTC. The encoded protein is CASSVGLDFDLGEQFF.

The genes are TRBV27 and TRBJ1-1, with a weak D call TRBD1 (5 bases). Germline-derived CDR1 and CDR2 are MNHEY and SMNVEV (reference sequence). This CDR3 is 14 amino acids long. V was clipped by 5 bases and J by 10 bases, with 20 bases between them. The DNA of the CDR3 is TGTGCCAGCAGTCATAACGGACAACGAAGTCGAGCTTTCTTT. This sequence encodes CASSHNGQRSRAFF.

The CDR3 sequence: CAGETFQDRYGYTF. The CDR3 DNA is TGTGCCGGAGAGACCTTTCAGGACCGGTATGGCTACACCTTC. This rearrangement joins TRBV2 to TRBJ1-2; D not resolved. The CDR3 spans 14 residues. Germline V lookup: CDR1 SNHLY, CDR2 FYNNEI. V was trimmed by 11 bases and J by 5 bases, leaving 21 bases between them.

V gene TRBV5-1 combines with J gene TRBJ2-5; the match to TRBD2 covers 14 bases. The length of the CDR3 is 18 residues. V lost 0 bases, J lost 1 base, and 5 bases stayed unmatched. Germline V lookup: CDR1 SGHRS, CDR2 YFSETQ. The CDR3 loop reads CASSLGGTSGRGQETQYF. The CDR3 DNA reads TGCGCCAGCAGCTTGGGAGGGACTAGCGGGAGAGGCCAAGAGACCCAGTACTTC.

This clone was observed many times. The sample holds other DNA sequences that translate to the same CDR3. The gene calls are TRBV2 and TRBJ1-1; D remains ambiguous. The germline V gene has CDR1 SNHLY and CDR2 FYNNEI. The CDR3 contains 14 residues. The ends were cut back, 4 bases at V and 4 bases at J, with 13 bases in the middle. The DNA for the CDR3 is TGTGCCAGCAGTGCTCAAGGGTCGCGCACTGAAGCTTTCTTT. This gives the protein CASSAQGSRTEAFF.

The chain's CDR3 is CASSPESTDTQYF. CDR3 DNA: TGTGCCAGCAGCCCAGAGAGCACAGATACGCAGTATTTT. The chain is built from TRBV27 and TRBJ2-3; D call uncertain. The CDR3 extends over 13 amino acids. Germline-derived CDR1 and CDR2 are MNHEY and SMNVEV (reference sequence). The germline V and J ends were trimmed by 6 bases and 0 bases, with 7 bases remaining between them.

The rearrangement joins TRBV11-3 to TRBJ1-4; a weak D match, TRBD1 (5 bases). The V gene's germline CDR1 is SGHNT and CDR2 YENEEA. V dropped 1 base and J dropped 0 bases, with 12 bases sitting between them. The CDR3 spans 17 residues. CDR3 bases: TGTGCCAGCAGCTTAGCATTCAGGGATCCAACTAATGAAAAACTGTTTTTT. Translated, it gives CASSLAFRDPTNEKLFF.

J is TRBJ2-7 and V is TRBV25-1; D gene unclear. V lost 5 bases and J lost 7, with 9 bases in between. The CDR3 spans 11 residues. Germline CDR1 reads MGHDK; CDR2 reads SYGVNS. The CDR3, as DNA: TGTGCCAGCAGTTTAGGTGGGGAGCAGTACTTC. Translation: CASSLGGEQYF.

This clone appeared a single time. A far more abundant clone sits one base away, making this likely a read error. The same CDR3 also results from other DNA sequences found in this sample. The V gene is TRBV14, the J gene TRBJ2-1, with D uncertain. Germline V CDR1 and CDR2: SGHDN, FVKESK. The V end lost 1 base, the J end lost 12 bases, and 10 bases lay between the germline ends. This CDR3 contains 12 residues. CDR3 sequence reads: CASSQVFWGQFF. The CDR3 DNA is TGTGCCAGCAGCCAAGTTTTTTGGGGGCAGTTCTTC.

About this clone itself: With a far larger clone one base away, a read error is the likely cause. This same CDR3 is encoded by further DNA sequences in the sample. The chain combines TRBV25-1 with TRBJ2-7; D could derive from TRBD1 or TRBD2 (5 bases each). CDR1 MGHDK and CDR2 SYGVNS come from the germline V gene. Trimming took 5 bases from V and 2 from J, leaving 10 bases between them. The CDR3 consists of 13 residues. In nucleotides, the CDR3 is TGTGCCAGCAGTCGGGACGTCCCCTACGAGCAGTACTTC. Residues: CASSRDVPYEQYF.

There are a few counts of this clone. This sequence joins TRBV15 and TRBJ2-1, with TRBD1 matching over 10 bases. The junction had 9 bases not matched to a gene; V was cut back by 5 bases and J by 8 bases. In germline, CDR1 is LNHNV, CDR2 YYDKDF (reference sequence). The CDR3 spans 15 residues. CDR3 amino acids: CATSGSGTGEHEQFF. The CDR3 DNA is TGTGCCACCAGCGGCTCCGGGACAGGGGAACATGAGCAGTTCTTC.